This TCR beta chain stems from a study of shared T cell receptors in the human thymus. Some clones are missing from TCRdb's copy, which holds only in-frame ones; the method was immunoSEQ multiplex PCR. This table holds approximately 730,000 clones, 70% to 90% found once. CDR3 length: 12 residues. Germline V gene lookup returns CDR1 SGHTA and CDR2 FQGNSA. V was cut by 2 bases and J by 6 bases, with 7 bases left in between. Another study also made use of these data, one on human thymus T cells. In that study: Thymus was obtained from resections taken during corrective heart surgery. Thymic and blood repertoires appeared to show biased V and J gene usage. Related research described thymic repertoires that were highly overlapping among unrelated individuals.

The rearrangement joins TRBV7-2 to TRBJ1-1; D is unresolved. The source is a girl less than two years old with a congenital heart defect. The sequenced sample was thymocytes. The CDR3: CASSLWLAEAFF. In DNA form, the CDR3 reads TGTGCCAGCAGCTTATGGTTAGCTGAAGCTTTCTTT.